The entry below describes one TCR beta chain. V was pared by 7 bases and J by 1 base, with 8 bases of the junction left unmatched. The CDR3 runs to 16 residues. From germline, CDR1 is MGHRA and CDR2 YSYEKL. This record belongs to a study of OX40 agonist ivuxolimab in advanced cancers. Profiling relied on immunoSEQ multiplex PCR, and the TCRdb table lists in-frame clones only, not all of them. The table has 48,000 or so clones, 85% to 95% seen once. This specimen consisted of CD4+ or CD8+ T cells sorted from blood, obtained in a trial of the OX40 agonist ivuxolimab. This chain connects TRBV4-1 to TRBJ2-2; TRBD1 agrees at 8 bases. This clonotype was obtained from an adult with an advanced solid tumor such as melanoma, head and neck, liver or kidney cancer. This chain's CDR3 is CASTFPGQVNTGELFF. In DNA form, the CDR3 reads TGCGCCAGCACCTTTCCGGGACAGGTGAACACCGGGGAGCTGTTTTTT.